These 2 T cell receptor beta chains originate from one sample sequenced in a study of OX40 agonist ivuxolimab in advanced cancers. Library construction relied on the immunoSEQ multiplex PCR assay. TCRdb mirrors the immuneACCESS table, restricted to in-frame sequences. Some clones are absent from its copies; in checked studies, under half trace to an unresolved V gene, and the reason for the others is unknown. For this sample there are around 45,000 clones; 88% appear just once. The ten most abundant clones make up around 1.1% of the sample. The sample consisted of CD4+ or CD8+ T cells sorted from blood, taken in a trial of the OX40 agonist ivuxolimab. The origin of the receptors is an adult with an advanced solid tumor such as melanoma, head and neck, liver or kidney cancer.

The gene calls are TRBV28 and TRBJ2-7; TRBD1 matches at 8 bases. The ends lost 5 bases at V and 5 bases at J; junction bases unmatched: 8. Germline CDR1 and CDR2: MDHEN and SYDVKM. The CDR3 spans 14 residues. The CDR3 coding sequence is TGTGCCAGCAGTGGCAGGACAGGGATCAACGAGCAGTACTTC. Translating it yields CASSGRTGINEQYF.

The rearrangement joins TRBV28 to TRBJ1-5; the D is unclear. Germline assignment: CDR1 MDHEN and CDR2 SYDVKM. This CDR3 region has 12 residues. V dropped 3 bases and J dropped 6 bases, with 6 bases sitting between them. CDR3 DNA: TGTGCCAGCAGTTTTGGCCGTCAGCCCCAGCATTTT. Protein: CASSFGRQPQHF. The complete variable domain, with remaining parts taken from reference TRBV28 and TRBJ1-5, reads DVKVTQSSRYLVKRTGEKVFLECVQDMDHENMFWYRQDPGLGLRLIYFSYDVKMKEKGDIPEGYSVSREKKERFSLILESASTNQTSMYLCASSFGRQPQHFGDGTRLSIL.